This is a list of T cell receptor beta chains from one sample in a study of T cell changes during pregnancy in multiple sclerosis. Profiling relied on immunoSEQ multiplex PCR, and the TCRdb table lists in-frame clones only, not all of them. The repertoire holds approximately 48,000 clones, with roughly 92% as singletons. The source was CD4+ T cells from peripheral blood mononuclear cells, collected in the second trimester of pregnancy. These TCRs come from a female donor with multiple sclerosis, enrolled in a pregnancy study. Each CDR3 is given with its conserved first and last residue.

V: TRBV7-8; J: TRBJ1-1; CDR3: CASSSGLSGRVSTEAFF
V: TRBV5-4; J: TRBJ2-1; CDR3: CASTGGASYNEQFF
V: TRBV5-6; J: TRBJ2-5; CDR3: CASSSLGQQETQYF
V: TRBV18; J: TRBJ2-5; CDR3: CASSPYSGGAQETQYF
V: TRBV9; J: TRBJ1-1; CDR3: CASSVEGVSTEAFF
V: TRBV20-1; J: TRBJ1-1; CDR3: CSASGIPAFF
V: TRBV7-9; J: TRBJ1-6; CDR3: CASSLGSSYNSPLHF
V: TRBV18; J: TRBJ1-1; CDR3: CASSPDRRDTHDINTEAFF
V: TRBV10-3; J: TRBJ1-2; CDR3: CAISEKEHYGYTF
V: TRBV15; J: TRBJ1-2; CDR3: CATSRDLEGSLYGYTF
V: TRBV4-3; J: TRBJ2-3; CDR3: CASSQEWARDTQYF
V: TRBV4-3; J: TRBJ2-1; CDR3: CASSPTGGPNNEQFF
V: TRBV6-4; J: TRBJ1-2; CDR3: CASSYTGGSGYTF
V: TRBV19; J: TRBJ2-3; CDR3: CASSIGTSGSTDTQYF
V: TRBV10-3; J: TRBJ1-4; CDR3: CAISATGTADNEKLFF
V: TRBV9; J: TRBJ2-7; CDR3: CASSVDPSGGLEQYF
V: TRBV4-2; J: TRBJ2-1; CDR3: CASSQESRYNEQFF
V: TRBV5-6; J: TRBJ2-5; CDR3: CASTEGTGVKTVTQYF
V: TRBV2; J: TRBJ1-2; CDR3: CASGAQGASNNGYTF
V: TRBV29-1; J: TRBJ1-3; CDR3: CSVQLTRGNTIYF
V: TRBV7-3; J: TRBJ2-7; CDR3: CASSTQQGGEQYF
V: TRBV2; J: TRBJ1-6; CDR3: CASSRQTGKNNSPLHF
V: TRBV7-8; J: TRBJ1-4; CDR3: CASYGKRGRNEKLFF
V: TRBV7-3; J: TRBJ1-1; CDR3: CASSLGQGNTEAFF
V: TRBV5-4; J: TRBJ1-2; CDR3: CASSAEPGQYYGYTF
V: TRBV7-2; J: TRBJ2-3; CDR3: CASSLVAGFTDTQYF
V: TRBV6-5; J: TRBJ2-7; CDR3: CASTGQPYEQYF
V: TRBV4-1; J: TRBJ1-2; CDR3: CASSDARGGGGGYTF
V: TRBV9; J: TRBJ2-1; CDR3: CASSVVGGVEQFF
V: TRBV6-6; J: TRBJ1-1; CDR3: CASSRDMNTEAFF
V: TRBV12-5; J: TRBJ2-2; CDR3: CASGYPGELFF
V: TRBV21-1; J: TRBJ2-7; CDR3: CASRPGTDDYPYEQYF
V: TRBV27; J: TRBJ2-3; CDR3: CASSRLARTDTQYF
V: TRBV5-6; J: TRBJ2-3; CDR3: CASSLRGPRGDTQYF
V: TRBV29-1; J: TRBJ2-5; CDR3: CSVSGSGQETQYF
V: TRBV5-3; J: TRBJ1-5; CDR3: CARSGREQINQPQHF
V: TRBV6-6; J: TRBJ1-2; CDR3: CASSTGSAYLYGYTF
V: TRBV7-2; J: TRBJ2-1; CDR3: CASSLAGTAKSNEQFF
V: TRBV7-3; J: TRBJ1-1; CDR3: CASSFKAGVGGTEAFF
V: TRBV4-3; J: TRBJ2-7; CDR3: CASSQGQGGIYEQYF
V: TRBV6-5; J: TRBJ2-7; CDR3: CASSPRPGAVYEQYF
V: TRBV4-1; J: TRBJ1-1; CDR3: CASSQDGTQNTEAFF
V: TRBV27; J: TRBJ1-1; CDR3: CASSQPGQSTEAFF
V: TRBV5-4; J: TRBJ2-2; CDR3: CASSFSTNTGELFF
V: TRBV19; J: TRBJ2-5; CDR3: CASSIAGSGGQYF
V: TRBV7-3; J: TRBJ2-5; CDR3: CASSSQGGETQYF
V: TRBV6-6; J: TRBJ2-1; CDR3: CASTRLGQGADEQFF
V: TRBV19; J: TRBJ1-1; CDR3: CASSRQGNTEAFF
V: TRBV7-3; J: TRBJ2-7; CDR3: CASSSPLSRGGAVYEQYF
V: TRBV18; J: TRBJ2-5; CDR3: CASSPAFGQKYQETQYF
V: TRBV6-5; J: TRBJ1-1; CDR3: CASAPSNRQEAFF
V: TRBV7-9; J: TRBJ1-2; CDR3: CASVGVGINYGYTF
V: TRBV7-2; J: TRBJ2-5; CDR3: CASNQGGGETQYF
V: TRBV7-2; J: TRBJ2-2; CDR3: CASSLAAGDTGELFF
V: TRBV7-2; J: TRBJ2-2; CDR3: CASSNNPRRELFF
V: TRBV7-6; J: TRBJ1-3; CDR3: CASSLGFKGDSSGNTIYF
V: TRBV9; J: TRBJ2-3; CDR3: CASSPKAGGNTDTQYF
V: TRBV7-2; J: TRBJ1-6; CDR3: CASSPQGEHNSPLHF
V: TRBV7-2; J: TRBJ1-1; CDR3: CASSTRQFSTEAFF